The 30 T cell receptor beta chains given below trace back to one sample, sequenced in a study of blood T cell repertoires in COVID-19. TCRdb's copy holds only in-frame clones and misses some; the assay was immunoSEQ multiplex PCR. The sample holds 200,000 to 300,000 clones; around 86% are singletons and the top ten take approximately 5.3%. Sequencing was carried out using peripheral blood. The receptors originated from an older woman with COVID-19, enrolled during active disease.

The chain recombines TRBV18 with TRBJ2-5; perhaps TRBD2 as D (5 bases). The CDR3 is 14 residues long. Germline CDR1 reads KGHSH; CDR2 reads LQKENI. The germline V and J ends were trimmed by 3 bases and 2 bases, with 10 bases remaining between them. CDR3 in amino acids: CASSPNSGQETQYF. CDR3 DNA: TGTGCCAGCTCACCGAATTCGGGGCAAGAGACCCAGTACTTC.

The CDR3 region has the DNA TGTGCCAGCAGCCATCGACTAGCGGGAGCTGACGAGCAGTACTTC. Protein sequence: CASSHRLAGADEQYF. The chain recombines TRBV3-1 (or the pseudogene TRBV3-2) with TRBJ2-7; 12 positions match TRBD2. The V gene end was trimmed by 3 bases and the J gene end by 5 bases; junction bases not matched to a gene: 5. The CDR3 runs 15 residues. CDR1 is LGHDT and CDR2 is YNNKEL in the germline V gene (reference sequence).

This chain links TRBV7-9 with TRBJ2-1, with TRBD2 matching 16 bases. This CDR3 comprises 16 residues. Trimming removed 7 bases from V and 11 bases from J; junction bases left unmatched: 11. Germline V gives CDR1 SEHNR, CDR2 FQNEAQ (reference sequence). The CDR3 loop reads CASILVAGLAGGQQFF. The CDR3 nucleotides are TGTGCCAGCATCCTCGTAGCGGGACTAGCGGGAGGGCAGCAGTTCTTC.

The V call is TRBV6-6, the J call TRBJ2-1, with 11 bases that match TRBD2. Germline V gives CDR1 MNHNY, CDR2 SVGAGI (reference sequence). V dropped 6 bases and J dropped 8; count of bases not matched to a gene: 6. The CDR3 totals 14 residues. This chain's CDR3 is CASRVAGGRDEQFF. For the CDR3, the DNA is TGTGCCAGCAGAGTAGCGGGAGGGCGCGATGAGCAGTTCTTC.

In the case of this clone: The junction does not match germline at one end; this may be a read error. This sequence joins TRBV3-1 (or the pseudogene TRBV3-2) and TRBJ1-1; TRBD1 matches 8 bases. CDR3 size: 11 residues. Germline V gene lookup returns CDR1 LGHDT and CDR2 YNNKEL (reference sequence). The CDR3 loop is CASSLKDRASF. CDR3 bases: TGTGCCAGCAGCCTCAAGGACAGGGCCTCCTTT.

Written as DNA, the CDR3 is TGTGCCAGCAGTTTTATAGCCGGGACTAACTACGAGCAGTACTTC. Translating gives CASSFIAGTNYEQYF. The rearrangement links TRBV28 to TRBJ2-7; 7 positions match TRBD2. The V gene end was trimmed by 3 bases and the J gene end by 3 bases; junction bases not matched to a gene: 8. Germline V gene lookup returns CDR1 MDHEN and CDR2 SYDVKM. The CDR3 length is 15 residues.

The rearrangement joins TRBV9 to TRBJ1-3, with 7 bases lining up with TRBD1. V lost 2 bases, J lost 0 bases, and 2 bases stayed unmatched. The CDR3 runs 15 residues. Per germline, CDR1 SGDLS and CDR2 YYNGEE. CDR3: CASSVTGNSGNTIYF. The CDR3 DNA sequence: TGTGCCAGCAGCGTGACAGGGAACTCTGGAAACACCATATATTTT.

This clone was counted between two and nine times. The chain employs TRBV5-4 and TRBJ2-7; 10 bases match TRBD2. CDR3 length: 16 residues. V was pared by 4 bases and J by 2 bases, with 9 bases of the junction left unmatched. Germline CDR1 is SGHNT and CDR2 is YYREEE (reference sequence). As DNA, the CDR3 is TGTGCCAGCAGCCCCAAGCGGGAGGGTCCCCCCTACGAGCAGTACTTC. It specifies CASSPKREGPPYEQYF.

The chain carries TRBV29-1 and TRBJ2-1, with 13 bases that match TRBD2. This CDR3 comprises 14 residues. After removal of 7 bases from V and 5 bases from J, the junction contained 5 bases not matched to a gene. Looked up from germline, CDR1 is SQVTM and CDR2 is ANQGSEA. The CDR3 DNA is TGCAGCGCAACCGGGACTAGCGGGGACAATGAGCAGTTCTTC. Encoded protein: CSATGTSGDNEQFF.

V usage is TRBV5-1 and J usage is TRBJ1-2, with D possibly TRBD1 on 6 matching bases. Trimming stripped 1 base from V and 4 bases from J, with 11 bases between. The CDR3 extends over 14 amino acids. CDR1 is SGHRS and CDR2 is YFSETQ in the germline V gene. The CDR3 nucleotides read TGCGCCAGCAGCTTGAGACAGGAGTCCTATGGCTACACCTTC. Protein sequence: CASSLRQESYGYTF.

V and J are TRBV6-5 and TRBJ2-4; D may be TRBD2 (5 bases). This CDR3 has 15 amino acids. Germline V gene lookup returns CDR1 MNHEY and CDR2 SVGAGI. The V end lost 0 bases, the J end lost 6 bases, and 12 bases lay between the germline ends. The CDR3 region is CASSYSGLEINIQYF. The CDR3 coding sequence is TGTGCCAGCAGTTACTCCGGACTGGAAATAAACATTCAGTACTTC.

The V and J genes are TRBV2 and TRBJ1-2, with D possibly being TRBD1 (6 bases). The length of the CDR3 is 19 residues. V lost 4 bases, J lost 2 bases, and 26 bases lay in between. The germline V gene encodes CDR1 SNHLY and CDR2 FYNNEI. The CDR3 sequence: CASSGQGTSSPRRNYGYTF. The CDR3 nucleotides read TGTGCCAGCAGTGGGCAGGGGACCAGTTCACCCCGCCGGAACTATGGCTACACCTTC. Supplemented by reference TRBV2 and TRBJ1-2, the full variable domain reads EPEVTQTPSHQVTQMGQEVILRCVPISNHLYFYWYRQILGQKVEFLVSFYNNEISEKSEIFDDQFSVERPDGSNFTLKIRSTKLEDSAMYFCASSGQGTSSPRRNYGYTFGSGTRLTVV.

This sequence joins TRBV28 and TRBJ1-1, with TRBD1 identical over 7 bases. V was clipped by 8 bases and J by 4 bases; unmatched bases: 13. There are 15 residues in the CDR3. CDR1 and CDR2 (germline): MDHEN, SYDVKM. For the CDR3, the DNA is TGTGCCAGCTACCGTCCCCCAGGGGGGCCCACTGAAGCTTTCTTT. Its protein product is CASYRPPGGPTEAFF. Full variable domain (outside the CDR3, taken from reference TRBV28 and TRBJ1-1): DVKVTQSSRYLVKRTGEKVFLECVQDMDHENMFWYRQDPGLGLRLIYFSYDVKMKEKGDIPEGYSVSREKKERFSLILESASTNQTSMYLCASYRPPGGPTEAFFGQGTRLTVV.

This rearrangement joins TRBV19 to TRBJ2-1; D ambiguous. Trimming took off 6 bases at V and 0 bases at J, with 12 bases between the two ends. The CDR3 sequence is 15 residues long. Germline-derived CDR1 and CDR2 are LNHDA and SQIVND (reference sequence). The DNA of the CDR3 is TGTGCCAGTAGCAGGTTGCCGAGCTCCTACAATGAGCAGTTCTTC. Its protein product is CASSRLPSSYNEQFF.

J is TRBJ2-1 and V is TRBV20-1; TRBD1 matches at 7 bases. The CDR3 is made up of 14 amino acids. V shed 3 bases and J 8 bases; nucleotides not matched to a gene: 10. Germline values: CDR1 DFQATT, CDR2 SNEGSKA (reference sequence). CDR3 sequence: CSASQFQGVDEQFF. The CDR3 DNA is TGCAGTGCTAGTCAATTTCAGGGGGTAGATGAGCAGTTCTTC.

The rearrangement links TRBV3-1 (or the pseudogene TRBV3-2) to TRBJ2-7; weak D call: TRBD1 (6 bases). The CDR3 is 12 residues long. The V and J ends lost 3 bases and 4 bases respectively, with 7 bases between them. CDR1 is LGHDT, CDR2 YNNKEL, per germline (reference sequence). The DNA of the CDR3 is TGTGCCAGCAGCCACCAGGGGTACGAGCAGTACTTC. The encoded protein is CASSHQGYEQYF.

The rearrangement joins TRBV27 to TRBJ1-5, with D unclear. V lost 2 bases and J 0 bases, leaving 11 bases between the germline ends. Germline values: CDR1 MNHEY, CDR2 SMNVEV (reference sequence). The CDR3 length is 16 residues. The CDR3 nucleotides are TGTGCCAGCAGTTTACTGGGAGGCTTTAGCAATCAGCCCCAGCATTTT. It is translated as CASSLLGGFSNQPQHF.

This CDR3 reads CASSIASGAPGTQYF. CDR3 in DNA: TGTGCCAGTAGTATAGCAAGCGGGGCCCCCGGGACGCAGTATTTT. The chain employs TRBV19 and TRBJ2-3, with 7 bases that match TRBD2. Germline-derived CDR1 and CDR2 are LNHDA and SQIVND (reference sequence). After removal of 1 base from V and 9 bases from J, the junction contained 10 bases not matched to a gene. There are 15 residues in the CDR3.

The chain combines TRBV27 with TRBJ2-7, with TRBD2 identical over 9 bases. Looked up from germline, CDR1 is MNHEY and CDR2 is SMNVEV (reference sequence). This CDR3 is built from 16 residues. Trimming took 0 bases from V and 3 from J; bases not matched to a gene: 6. As DNA, the CDR3 is TGTGCCAGCAGTTTATCACGCGGGAGGGCCTTCTACGAGCAGTACTTC. Amino acids: CASSLSRGRAFYEQYF.

The rearrangement joins TRBV6-6 to TRBJ1-2, with D possibly matching TRBD1 (6 bases). Germline lookup yields CDR1 MNHNY and CDR2 SVGAGI (reference sequence). This CDR3 contains 16 residues. With 0 bases removed from V and 0 bases from J, the gap between germline ends came to 11 bases. In DNA form, the CDR3 reads TGTGCCAGCAGTTACTCTACAGGGCTAGCTAACTATGGCTACACCTTC. It codes for CASSYSTGLANYGYTF.

V is TRBV27 and J is TRBJ1-6, with 12 bases matching TRBD1. This CDR3 contains 16 residues. Germline loops: CDR1 MNHEY, CDR2 SMNVEV (reference sequence). V trimming: 8 bases; J trimming: 1 base; junction bases outside the gene matches: 3. The CDR3 region has the DNA TGTGCCAGCCGGGACAGGGGGCTATCCTATAATTCACCCCTCCACTTT. Protein product: CASRDRGLSYNSPLHF.

CDR3 amino acids: CASSQRTGLSEKLFF. In nucleotides, the CDR3 is TGTGCCAGCAGCCAAAGGACAGGGTTAAGTGAAAAACTGTTTTTT. The rearrangement joins TRBV14 to TRBJ1-4; 8 nucleotides match TRBD1. The germline gives CDR1 SGHDN, CDR2 FVKESK. With 2 bases clipped from V and 7 bases from J, the junction kept 6 bases outside the gene matches. The CDR3 extends over 15 amino acids.

This sequence joins TRBV6-5 and TRBJ1-2; TRBD1 might be the D (6 bases). CDR3 length equals 14 residues. The V end lost 4 bases, the J end lost 1 base, and 10 bases lay between the germline ends. CDR1 is MNHEY and CDR2 is SVGAGI in the germline V gene. Here the CDR3 reads CASSWDKDNYGYTF. The CDR3 DNA reads as TGTGCCAGCAGTTGGGACAAAGATAACTATGGCTACACCTTC.

The V and J genes are TRBV5-1 and TRBJ1-5; 9 nucleotides align to TRBD1. The J segment lost 2 bases and the V segment lost 1 base, leaving 7 bases of the junction unmatched. Germline assignment: CDR1 SGHRS and CDR2 YFSETQ. CDR3 length: 17 amino acids. CDR3 sequence reads: CASSLKDRGLGNQPQHF. As DNA, the CDR3 is TGCGCCAGCAGCTTGAAGGACAGGGGACTTGGCAATCAGCCCCAGCATTTT.

V usage is TRBV6-6 and J usage is TRBJ2-7, with 10 bases fitting TRBD1. Trimming took 7 bases from V and 3 from J; bases not matched to a gene: 9. The CDR3 contains 15 residues. Germline CDR1 is MNHNY and CDR2 is SVGAGI (reference sequence). The chain's CDR3 is CASTSTDRGGYEQYF. The CDR3 DNA follows: TGTGCCAGCACTTCAACGGACAGGGGGGGCTACGAGCAGTACTTC.

The V and J genes are TRBV5-1 and TRBJ2-2, with 12 bases matching TRBD2. This CDR3 spans 16 amino acids. After removal of 0 bases from V and 7 bases from J, the junction contained 4 bases not matched to a gene. Per germline, CDR1 SGHRS and CDR2 YFSETQ. CDR3 sequence: CASSLDSSGRVGELFF. The CDR3 DNA reads TGCGCCAGCAGCTTGGATTCTAGCGGGAGGGTCGGGGAGCTGTTTTTT.

The chain joins TRBV6-2 or TRBV6-3 to TRBJ2-1; 8 nucleotides align to TRBD2. Losses at the gene ends were 5 bases for V and 7 bases for J; bases not matched to a gene: 4. CDR3 length: 13 residues. Germline CDR1 and CDR2: MNHEY and SVGEGT. This chain's CDR3 is CASSRTSQNEQFF. The CDR3 DNA reads TGTGCCAGCAGTCGGACTAGCCAGAATGAGCAGTTCTTC.

The chain combines TRBV6-2 or TRBV6-3 with TRBJ2-1; a weak D match, TRBD1 (6 bases). The CDR3 consists of 15 residues. Germline lookup yields CDR1 MNHEY and CDR2 SVGEGT. Trimming left V 5 bases short and J 7 bases short, with 18 bases between. The CDR3 coding sequence is TGTGCCAGCAGTACCCGGGACGCTAGGGGGAATGAGCAGTTCTTC. Translation gives CASSTRDARGNEQFF.

The chain carries TRBV25-1 and TRBJ2-3, with a weak D call TRBD1 (5 bases). The CDR3 is made up of 14 amino acids. Trimming pared 0 bases from V and 1 base from J, leaving 5 bases between. Germline-derived CDR1 and CDR2 are MGHDK and SYGVNS. CDR3 residues: CASSEYRGTDTQYF. The CDR3 DNA follows: TGTGCCAGCAGTGAATACAGGGGCACAGATACGCAGTATTTT.

The gene calls are TRBV12-5 and TRBJ2-1; TRBD1 agrees at 8 bases. With 5 bases clipped from V and 7 bases from J, the junction kept 7 bases outside the gene matches. CDR1 LGHNT and CDR2 FRNRAP come from the germline V gene. There are 14 residues in the CDR3. DNA of the CDR3: TGTGCTAGTGGTACCGACAGGGGTGTGAATGAGCAGTTCTTC. Translated, it gives CASGTDRGVNEQFF.